This TCR beta chain was recovered during a study of shared clonotypes between healthy human individuals. The germline gives CDR1 SGHNT, CDR2 YYREEE (reference sequence). CDR3 length: 13 amino acids. V lost 4 bases and J 6 bases, leaving 10 bases between the germline ends. Adults of Caucasian background living in Nashville, Tennessee made up all donors. Replicate PCRs for sorted subsets used around 200 ng DNA; this equaled 25,000 to 35,000 T cell genomes. Assay: immunoSEQ multiplex PCR; the TCRdb copy retains only in-frame clones and omits some. The table shows about 980,000 clones, with 60% to 85% occurring only once.

The sequenced sample consisted of memory CD4+ T cells sorted from blood. Noted subset: CD45RA-negative fraction. The rearrangement uses TRBV5-4 and TRBJ2-2, with D unresolved. The sequence derives from a man younger than 35 in good health. The CDR3 loop reads CASSRGPSGELFF. CDR3 bases: TGTGCCAGCAGCCGAGGACCGTCCGGGGAGCTGTTTTTT.